The 2 T cell receptor beta chains below come from one sample, sequenced in a study of T cell responses to AZD1222 COVID-19 vaccine. Method: immunoSEQ multiplex PCR; TCRdb's copy keeps in-frame clones and lacks some. The sample includes 130,000 or so clones, about 90% of them seen just once. Sequenced here: peripheral blood, sampled on day 0 of AZD1222 vaccination. The receptors shown here come from an adult in good health.

The chain uses TRBV18 and TRBJ2-4, with D tentatively TRBD1 (5 bases). With 6 bases removed from V and 0 bases from J, the gap between germline ends came to 18 bases. CDR3 length: 17 residues. Germline assignment: CDR1 KGHSH and CDR2 LQKENI. Written as DNA, the CDR3 is TGTGCCAGCTCCCAGGGCCAGGCCCGGACAGCCAAAAACATTCAGTACTTC. It is translated as CASSQGQARTAKNIQYF.

The V and J genes are TRBV3-1 (or the pseudogene TRBV3-2) and TRBJ2-3; D is uncertain. The CDR3 is made up of 14 amino acids. The germline gives CDR1 LGHDT, CDR2 YNNKEL (reference sequence). V gave up 4 bases and J gave up 6 bases, with 14 bases separating them. The chain's CDR3 is CASSPPYGRDTQYF. In nucleotides, the CDR3 is TGTGCCAGCAGCCCCCCGTATGGCAGGGATACGCAGTATTTT.